This T cell receptor beta chain was captured by sequencing in a study of T cells in Graves' hyperthyroidism and ophthalmopathy. Points from the study as a whole: A 13 V-J signature model discriminated ophthalmopathy versus stable hyperthyroidism. For ophthalmopathy, model prediction preceded onset by a median 6.5 months.

Germline CDR1 SGHTA, CDR2 FQGTGA. V was pared by 5 bases and J by 8 bases, with 15 bases between. The CDR3 spans 13 residues. Amplified regions were TCR beta CDR3 sequences from RNA transcripts. HTBI primers drove first-round RT-PCR of the TCR CDR3. TCRdb redid the calling of the multiplex PCR reads with MiXCR, one entry per CDR3 protein. The sample records around 700,000 distinct CDR3 sequences, 30% to 40% being singletons. Stability of Graves' hyperthyroidism was defined as absent ophthalmopathy progression within 18 months. The hyperthyroidism patients had all been newly diagnosed, and their disease duration was under 2 months. Their ages ranged from 18 to 65 years. A word on this clonotype: Its antigen is as yet unknown.

The chain couples TRBV7-3 to TRBJ1-2; TRBD1 is a possible D gene (5 bases). The sequence came from a woman between 35 and 50 years old with Graves' hyperthyroidism. Sequencing was done on a sample of blood. The CDR3 is CASSQGVGRGYTF. The CDR3 DNA sequence: TGTGCCAGCAGCCAAGGGGTGGGCAGGGGCTACACCTTC.